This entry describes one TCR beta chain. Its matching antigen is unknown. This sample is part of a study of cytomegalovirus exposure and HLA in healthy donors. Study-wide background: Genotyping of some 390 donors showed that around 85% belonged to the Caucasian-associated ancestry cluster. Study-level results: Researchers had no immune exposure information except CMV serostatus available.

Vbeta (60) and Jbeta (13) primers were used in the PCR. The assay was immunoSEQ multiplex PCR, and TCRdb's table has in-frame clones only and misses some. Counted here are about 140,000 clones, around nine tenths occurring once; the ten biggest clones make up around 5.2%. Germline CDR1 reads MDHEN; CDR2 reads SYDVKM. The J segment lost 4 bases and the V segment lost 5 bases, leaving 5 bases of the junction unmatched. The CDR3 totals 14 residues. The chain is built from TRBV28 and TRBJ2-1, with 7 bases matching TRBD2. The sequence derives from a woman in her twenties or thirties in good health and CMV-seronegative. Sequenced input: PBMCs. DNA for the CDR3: TGTGCCAGCAGTCCACGGACTAGATACAATGAGCAGTTCTTC. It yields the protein CASSPRTRYNEQFF.